Given below is one T cell receptor (beta chain) in context. These data come from a study of blood T cell repertoires in COVID-19. In the study overall: COVID-19 samples collected from the United States, Italy and Spain covered acute and convalescent phases.

Assay used: immunoSEQ multiplex PCR; TCRdb lists only in-frame clones, some missing. This sample has about 61,000 clones; around 77% occur once, and the top ten carry about 20%. Germline loops: CDR1 MNHEY, CDR2 SMNVEV (reference sequence). With 4 bases removed from V and 5 bases from J, the gap between germline ends came to 12 bases. The CDR3 length is 13 residues. The TCR was taken from a man older than 75 with active or convalescent COVID-19. The chain links TRBV27 to TRBJ2-7; tentatively, D is TRBD1 (7 bases). The sequenced material came from peripheral blood. The CDR3, as DNA: TGTGCCAGCAGTTCACAGGGGAGGCACGAGCAGTACTTC. It is translated as CASSSQGRHEQYF.